Below, 12 T cell receptor beta chains from the same sample are listed, as sequenced in a study of response to subunit inactivated influenza vaccine. TCRdb fed the RT-PCR reads into MiXCR, producing one record per CDR3 protein. The sample records roughly 500,000 distinct CDR3 sequences, around 21% being singletons. Another study also made use of these data, one on T cells expressing NK-cell markers. Per that paper: Making the TCR beta cDNA relied on 5'RACE template switching with UMIs.

The sample in question was CD4+ T cells sorted from PBMCs, obtained 11 to 12 days after vaccination. Receptors were obtained from a man aged 45 to 65 who received an inactivated influenza vaccine.

The DNA for the CDR3 is TGTGCCAGCAGCCCTCCTTGGGACAGGGCCTTACTAGCGGGAGTACCGTACGAGCAGTACTTC. Residues: CASSPPWDRALLAGVPYEQYF. The chain recombines TRBV11-2 with TRBJ2-7; 11 bases are a match to TRBD2. The CDR3 spans 21 residues. Germline CDR1 reads SGHAT; CDR2 reads FQNNGV. V shed 5 bases and J 4 bases; nucleotides not matched to a gene: 25.

The CDR3 protein is CASSFSGLDYNEQFF. The DNA of the CDR3 is TGTGCCAGCAGTTTTTCGGGACTAGACTACAATGAGCAGTTCTTC. The J gene is TRBJ2-1, the V gene TRBV12-3 or TRBV12-4, with 8 positions matching TRBD2. V was pared by 3 bases and J by 3 bases, with 4 bases of the junction left unmatched. The CDR3 has 15 residues.

This clonotype was observed at least ten times. The chain has TRBV12-3 or TRBV12-4 and TRBJ2-7; no firm D call. Trimming shortened V by 0 bases and J by 5 bases, and 14 bases separated the two germline ends. The CDR3 is 15 amino acids. CDR3 sequence: CASSLAALTGHEQYF. The CDR3 DNA reads as TGTGCCAGCAGTTTAGCTGCCCTGACGGGCCACGAGCAGTACTTC.

Comments on this clonotype: This could be a read error, since a much larger clone is one nucleotide away. The chain uses TRBV13 and TRBJ2-5; 10 bases are shared with TRBD1. The CDR3 is 15 amino acids. V dropped 5 bases and J dropped 4; count of bases not matched to a gene: 7. CDR1 is PRHDT, CDR2 FYEKMQ, per germline (reference sequence). In nucleotides, the CDR3 is TGTGCCAGCAGCAGTGACAGGGGGCTCGGAGAGACCCAGTACTTC. Protein sequence: CASSSDRGLGETQYF.

This chain joins TRBV20-1 and TRBJ2-1, with D maybe TRBD2 (5 bases). The CDR3 length is 14 residues. The V gene's germline CDR1 is DFQATT and CDR2 SNEGSKA (reference sequence). The V end lost 5 bases, the J end lost 4 bases, and 15 bases lay between the germline ends. The DNA of the CDR3 is TGCAGTGCTCCCCGGGAATCCGTTTACAATGAGCAGTTCTTC. Protein product: CSAPRESVYNEQFF.

A few counts support this clonotype. The V call is TRBV12-3 or TRBV12-4, the J call TRBJ2-3, with TRBD2 matching 12 bases. J gave up 0 bases and V 5 bases, and 3 bases lay outside the gene matches. This CDR3 region has 16 residues. The CDR3 reads CASSIGTSGSTDTQYF. The DNA for the CDR3 is TGTGCCAGCAGTATCGGGACTAGCGGGAGCACAGATACGCAGTATTTT.

The chain has TRBV20-1 and TRBJ2-1, with 10 positions matching TRBD2. Per the germline V gene, CDR1 is DFQATT and CDR2 is SNEGSKA (reference sequence). V gave up 7 bases and J gave up 3 bases; unmatched junction bases: 9. The CDR3 loop spans 15 amino acids. The chain's CDR3 is CSVQVLAGDYNEQFF. In DNA, the CDR3 is TGCAGTGTCCAAGTGCTAGCGGGGGACTACAATGAGCAGTTCTTC.

This clonotype was recorded a few times. V and J are TRBV15 and TRBJ2-5, with no clear D. The CDR3 consists of 11 residues. Germline V gene data show CDR1 as LNHNV and CDR2 as YYDKDF (reference sequence). The V end lost 3 bases, the J end lost 4 bases, and 3 bases lay between the germline ends. The chain's CDR3 is CATSRGETQYF. The CDR3 bases are TGTGCCACCAGCAGGGGAGAGACCCAGTACTTC.

This clonotype has only a few counts. This rearrangement joins TRBV5-1 to TRBJ2-5; 8 bases match TRBD1. V was clipped by 3 bases and J by 4 bases; unmatched bases: 11. The CDR3 loop spans 16 amino acids. Germline V lookup: CDR1 SGHRS, CDR2 YFSETQ. The CDR3 DNA reads TGCGCCAGCAGCTGGAGCGGACAGGGAGACGGAGAGACCCAGTACTTC. It yields the protein CASSWSGQGDGETQYF. The full variable domain, rest sourced from reference TRBV5-1 and TRBJ2-5, is KAGVTQTPRYLIKTRGQQVTLSCSPISGHRSVSWYQQTPGQGLQFLFEYFSETQRNKGNFPGRFSGRQFSNSRSEMNVSTLELGDSALYLCASSWSGQGDGETQYFGPGTRLLVL.

CDR3 nucleotide sequence: TGTGCCAGTTCGGGGGTATCCGCTAACTATGGCTACACCTTC. Encoded protein: CASSGVSANYGYTF. The genes are TRBV28 and TRBJ1-2; D is perhaps TRBD1 (5 bases). Trimming left V 9 bases short and J 0 bases short, with 14 bases between. Germline V CDR1 and CDR2: MDHEN, SYDVKM. The CDR3 covers 14 residues.

This clonotype came up a few times. The V and J genes are TRBV4-2 and TRBJ2-7; a weak D match, TRBD1 (5 bases). V was shortened by 1 base and J by 7 bases, with 17 bases between the two germline ends. Germline CDR1 and CDR2: LGHNA and YNFKEQ. The CDR3 runs 15 residues. The CDR3 region is CASSQVGQGQGEQYF. The CDR3 coding sequence is TGTGCCAGCAGCCAAGTAGGGCAGGGTCAAGGAGAGCAGTACTTC.

The chain links TRBV7-6 to TRBJ2-1, with 7 bases matching TRBD1. Per the germline V gene, CDR1 is SGHVS and CDR2 is FNYEAQ. The CDR3 totals 13 residues. The junction had 5 bases not matched to a gene; V was cut back by 3 bases and J by 9 bases. This chain's CDR3 is CASSFNRGGEQFF. DNA for the CDR3: TGTGCCAGCAGCTTTAACAGGGGCGGTGAGCAGTTCTTC.